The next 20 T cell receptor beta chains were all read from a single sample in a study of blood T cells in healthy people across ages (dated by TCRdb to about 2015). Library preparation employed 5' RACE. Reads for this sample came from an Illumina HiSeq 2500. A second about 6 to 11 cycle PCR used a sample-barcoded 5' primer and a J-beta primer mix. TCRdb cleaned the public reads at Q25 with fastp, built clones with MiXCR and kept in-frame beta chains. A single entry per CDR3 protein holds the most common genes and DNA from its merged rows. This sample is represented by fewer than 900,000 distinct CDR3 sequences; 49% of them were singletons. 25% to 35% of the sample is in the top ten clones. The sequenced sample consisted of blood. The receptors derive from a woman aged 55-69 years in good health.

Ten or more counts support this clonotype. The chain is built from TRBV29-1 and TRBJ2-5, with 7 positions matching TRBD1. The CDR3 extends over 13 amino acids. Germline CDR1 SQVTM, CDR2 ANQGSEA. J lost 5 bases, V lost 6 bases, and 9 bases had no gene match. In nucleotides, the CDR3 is TGCAGCGTACTACAGGGGCCGGGGGAGACCCAGTACTTC. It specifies CSVLQGPGETQYF.

The chain's CDR3 is CASSISGKTDTQYF. CDR3 in DNA: TGTGCCAGCAGCATCAGCGGGAAGACAGATACGCAGTATTTT. The chain couples TRBV7-9 to TRBJ2-3; 7 nucleotides match TRBD2. The V gene end was trimmed by 5 bases and the J gene end by 3 bases; junction bases not matched to a gene: 5. Germline V gives CDR1 SEHNR, CDR2 FQNEAQ (reference sequence). CDR3 length: 14 residues.

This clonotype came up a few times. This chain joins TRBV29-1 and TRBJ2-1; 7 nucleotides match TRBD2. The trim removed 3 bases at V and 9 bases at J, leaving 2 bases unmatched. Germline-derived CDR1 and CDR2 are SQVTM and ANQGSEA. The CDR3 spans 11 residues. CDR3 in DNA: TGCAGCGTTGATGGGGGGGGTGAGCAGTTCTTC. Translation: CSVDGGGEQFF.

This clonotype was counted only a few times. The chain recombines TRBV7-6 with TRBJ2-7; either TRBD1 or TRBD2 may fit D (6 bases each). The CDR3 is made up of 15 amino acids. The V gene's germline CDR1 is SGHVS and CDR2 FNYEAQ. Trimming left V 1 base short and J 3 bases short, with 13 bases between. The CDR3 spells CASSLEGGGLYEQYF. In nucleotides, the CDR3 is TGTGCCAGCAGCTTAGAGGGTGGGGGGCTCTACGAGCAGTACTTC.

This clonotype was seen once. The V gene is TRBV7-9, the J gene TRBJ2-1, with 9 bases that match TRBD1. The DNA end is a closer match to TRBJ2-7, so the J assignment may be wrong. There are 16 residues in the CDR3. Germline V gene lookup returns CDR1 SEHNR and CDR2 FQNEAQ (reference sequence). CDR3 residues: CASSLGQGGTYNEQYF. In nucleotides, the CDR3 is TGTGCCAGCAGCTTAGGACAGGGGGGTACCTACAATGAGCAGTACTTC.

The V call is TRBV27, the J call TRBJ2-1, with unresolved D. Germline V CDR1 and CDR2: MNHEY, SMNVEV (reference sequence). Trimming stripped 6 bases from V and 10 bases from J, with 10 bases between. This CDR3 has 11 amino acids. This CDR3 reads CASRNAVEQFF. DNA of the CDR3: TGTGCCAGCAGGAACGCGGTCGAGCAGTTCTTC.

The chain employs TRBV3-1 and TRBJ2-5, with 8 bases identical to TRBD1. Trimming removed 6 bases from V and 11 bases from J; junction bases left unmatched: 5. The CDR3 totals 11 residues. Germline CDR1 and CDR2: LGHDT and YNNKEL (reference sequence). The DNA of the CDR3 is TGTGCCAGCAGTAACGGACAGGGTCAGTACTTC. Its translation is CASSNGQGQYF.

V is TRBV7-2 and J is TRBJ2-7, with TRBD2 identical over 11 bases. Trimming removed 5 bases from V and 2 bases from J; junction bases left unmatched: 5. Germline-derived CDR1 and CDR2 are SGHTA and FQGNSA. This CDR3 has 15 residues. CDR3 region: CASSRLSGGAYEQYF. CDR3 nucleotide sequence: TGTGCCAGCAGCAGACTTAGCGGGGGGGCCTACGAGCAGTACTTC.

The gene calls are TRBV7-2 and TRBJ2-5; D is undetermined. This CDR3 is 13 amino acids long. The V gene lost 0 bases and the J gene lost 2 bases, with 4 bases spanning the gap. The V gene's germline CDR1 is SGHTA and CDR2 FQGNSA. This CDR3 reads CASSLAWQETQYF. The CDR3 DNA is TGTGCCAGCAGCTTAGCTTGGCAAGAGACCCAGTACTTC.

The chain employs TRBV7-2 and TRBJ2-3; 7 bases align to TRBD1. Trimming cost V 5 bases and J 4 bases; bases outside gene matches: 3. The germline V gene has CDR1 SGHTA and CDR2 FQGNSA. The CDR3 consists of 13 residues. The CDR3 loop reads CASSRQGADTQYF. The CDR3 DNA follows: TGTGCCAGCAGCAGACAGGGTGCAGATACGCAGTATTTT.

The CDR3 region has the DNA TGTGCCAGCAGCGGAGGACAGGGCGGCCAGCCCCAGCATTTT. This codes for CASSGGQGGQPQHF. The chain recombines TRBV6-6 with TRBJ1-5, with 8 bases aligning to TRBD1. The CDR3 length is 14 residues. Germline-derived CDR1 and CDR2 are MNHNY and SVGAGI (reference sequence). After removal of 6 bases from V and 7 bases from J, the junction contained 8 bases not matched to a gene.

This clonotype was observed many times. The CDR3 region is CASSLGRSQGNYGYTF. CDR3 coding DNA: TGTGCCAGCAGCTTAGGGAGATCACAGGGGAACTATGGCTACACCTTC. This rearrangement joins TRBV7-2 to TRBJ1-2; 7 bases match TRBD1. The V gene end was trimmed by 1 base and the J gene end by 2 bases; junction bases not matched to a gene: 7. CDR3 length equals 16 residues. Germline V CDR1 and CDR2: SGHTA, FQGNSA.

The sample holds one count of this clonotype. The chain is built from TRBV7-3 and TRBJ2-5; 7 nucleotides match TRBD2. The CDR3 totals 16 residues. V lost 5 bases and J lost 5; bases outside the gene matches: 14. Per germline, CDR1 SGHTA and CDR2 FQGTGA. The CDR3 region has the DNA TGTGCCAGCAGCGTTAGCGGGCCGGATCCAGGGGAGACCCAGTACTTC. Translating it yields CASSVSGPDPGETQYF. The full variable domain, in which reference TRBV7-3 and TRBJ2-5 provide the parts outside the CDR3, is GAGVSQTPSNKVTEKGKYVELRCDPISGHTALYWYRQSLGQGPEFLIYFQGTGAADDSGLPNDRFFAVRPEGSVSTLKIQRTERGDSAVYLCASSVSGPDPGETQYFGPGTRLLVL.

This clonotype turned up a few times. DNA for the CDR3: TGCAGCACGGGACTAGCGGACGGGCTTGATACGCAGTATTTT. Its protein is CSTGLADGLDTQYF. The rearrangement links TRBV29-1 to TRBJ2-3; 11 bases fit TRBD2. From germline, CDR1 is SQVTM and CDR2 ANQGSEA. The CDR3 totals 14 residues. The V segment lost 8 bases and the J segment 6 bases; nucleotides outside the gene matches: 10.

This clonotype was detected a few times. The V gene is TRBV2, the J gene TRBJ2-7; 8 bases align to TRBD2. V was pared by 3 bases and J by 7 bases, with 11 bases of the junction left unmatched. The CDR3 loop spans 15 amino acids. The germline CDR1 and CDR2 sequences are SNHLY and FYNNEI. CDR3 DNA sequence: TGTGCCAGCAGTGAGACTAGCGTCTCCTACAATGAGCAGTACTTC. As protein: CASSETSVSYNEQYF.

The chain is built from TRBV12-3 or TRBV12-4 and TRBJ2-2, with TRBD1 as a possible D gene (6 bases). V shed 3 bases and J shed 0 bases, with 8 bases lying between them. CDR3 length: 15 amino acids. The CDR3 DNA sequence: TGTGCCAGCAGTTTCGGACAGCCGAACACCGGGGAGCTGTTTTTT. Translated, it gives CASSFGQPNTGELFF.

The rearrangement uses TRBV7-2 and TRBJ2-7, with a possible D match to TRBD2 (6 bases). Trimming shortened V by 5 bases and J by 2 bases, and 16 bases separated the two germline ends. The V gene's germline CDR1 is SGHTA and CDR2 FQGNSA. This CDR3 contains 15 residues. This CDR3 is CASSPTRDFTYEQYF. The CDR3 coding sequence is TGTGCCAGCAGCCCGACCCGGGACTTTACCTACGAGCAGTACTTC.

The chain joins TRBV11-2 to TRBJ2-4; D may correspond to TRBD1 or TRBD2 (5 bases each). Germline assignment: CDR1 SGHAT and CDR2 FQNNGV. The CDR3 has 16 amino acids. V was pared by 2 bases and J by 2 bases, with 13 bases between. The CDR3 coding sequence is TGTGCCAGCAGCTTATCGGGACCCCGGACCAAAAACATTCAGTACTTC. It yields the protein CASSLSGPRTKNIQYF.

Here the CDR3 reads CASSLAGTGGGTDTQYF. Here the CDR3 DNA reads TGTGCCAGCAGCTTAGCCGGGACTGGCGGAGGCACAGATACGCAGTATTTT. The chain links TRBV7-8 to TRBJ2-3; D possibly corresponds to TRBD2 (6 bases). Trimming left V 0 bases short and J 1 base short, with 14 bases between. CDR1 is SGHVS, CDR2 FQNEAQ, per germline. This CDR3 region has 17 residues.

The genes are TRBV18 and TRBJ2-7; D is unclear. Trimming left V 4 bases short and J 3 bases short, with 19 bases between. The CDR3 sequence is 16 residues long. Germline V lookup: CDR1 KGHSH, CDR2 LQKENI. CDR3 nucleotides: TGTGCCAGCTCACGAAGGGCCAGCAAGGGTGTCTACGAGCAGTACTTC. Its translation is CASSRRASKGVYEQYF.